These 5 T cell receptor beta chains were sequenced from one sample in a study of early T cells in non-severe SARS-CoV-2 infection. TCRdb passed the 5' RACE reads through MiXCR, listing each CDR3 protein once. In the table there are fewer than 35,000 distinct CDR3 sequences, about 9.9% of which are singletons. The sample taken for sequencing was whole blood. The receptor set was obtained from an adult who was a healthcare worker with PCR-confirmed SARS-CoV-2 infection or an uninfected control (not recorded which).

This clonotype was seen at least ten times. The chain links TRBV5-1 to TRBJ1-6; D not resolved. In germline, CDR1 is SGHRS, CDR2 YFSETQ. V was clipped by 0 bases and J by 7 bases, with 14 bases between them. CDR3 length: 16 residues. In nucleotides, the CDR3 is TGCGCCAGCAGCTTGGCAGGCAGTCGATGGAATTCACCCCTCCACTTT. The encoded protein is CASSLAGSRWNSPLHF.

The J gene is TRBJ1-2, the V gene TRBV5-4; maybe TRBD1 (6 bases). This CDR3 contains 16 residues. Trimming stripped 0 bases from V and 6 bases from J, with 18 bases between. Looked up from germline, CDR1 is SGHNT and CDR2 is YYREEE (reference sequence). The CDR3 coding sequence is TGTGCCAGCAGCTTGGTTGGCGGGGGCGCTTCTAATGGCTACACCTTC. It encodes CASSLVGGGASNGYTF.

The chain uses TRBV18 and TRBJ2-1; tentative D call: TRBD2 (6 bases). CDR3 length equals 17 residues. Germline lookup yields CDR1 KGHSH and CDR2 LQKENI. V lost 4 bases to trimming and J lost 0 bases, with 16 bases between them. For the CDR3, the DNA is TGTGCCAGCTCACTGATAGCGGCGGTGAGCTCCTACAATGAGCAGTTCTTC. Protein sequence: CASSLIAAVSSYNEQFF. The variable domain in full, with the rest retrieved from reference TRBV18 and TRBJ2-1, is NAGVMQNPRHLVRRRGQEARLRCSPMKGHSHVYWYRQLPEEGLKFMVYLQKENIIDESGMPKERFSAEFPKEGPSILRIQQVVRGDSAAYFCASSLIAAVSSYNEQFFGPGTRLTVL.

In the case of this clonotype: Since the CDR3 does not end with the conserved phenylalanine or tryptophan, this likely comes from a read error. The rearrangement links TRBV2 to TRBJ1-6, with 8 bases lining up with TRBD1. V was pared by 2 bases and J by 5 bases, with 5 bases of the junction left unmatched. This CDR3 comprises 16 residues. Germline values: CDR1 SNHLY, CDR2 FYNNEI. The CDR3 coding sequence is TGTGCCAGCAGTGAAAGGGCAGGGGGCAATAATTCACCCCTCCACCTT. Protein product: CASSERAGGNNSPLHL.

This clonotype was observed many times. The rearrangement uses TRBV30 and TRBJ1-4; D uncertain. CDR1 and CDR2 (germline): GTSNPN, SVGIG (reference sequence). V lost 3 bases and J lost 12, with 11 bases in between. This CDR3 is built from 11 residues. The DNA of the CDR3 is TGTGCCTGGAGCCCAGCGGAGGAACTGTTTTTT. Translated: CAWSPAEELFF.